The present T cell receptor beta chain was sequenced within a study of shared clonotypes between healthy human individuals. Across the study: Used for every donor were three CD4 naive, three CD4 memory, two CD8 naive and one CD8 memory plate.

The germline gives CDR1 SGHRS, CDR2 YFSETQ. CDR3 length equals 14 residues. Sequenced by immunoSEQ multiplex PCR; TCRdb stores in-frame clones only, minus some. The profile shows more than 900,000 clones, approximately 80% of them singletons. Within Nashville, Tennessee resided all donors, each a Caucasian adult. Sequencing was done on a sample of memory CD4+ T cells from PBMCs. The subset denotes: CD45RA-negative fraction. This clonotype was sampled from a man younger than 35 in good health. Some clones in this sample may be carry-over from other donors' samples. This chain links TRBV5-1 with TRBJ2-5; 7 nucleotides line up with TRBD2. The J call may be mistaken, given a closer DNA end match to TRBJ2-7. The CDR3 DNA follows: TGCGCCAGCAGCTTGGGGGACTACATCTACGAGCAGTACTTC. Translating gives CASSLGDYIYEQYF.